This TCR beta chain was profiled in a study of T cells in localized non-small cell lung cancer. Sequenced by immunoSEQ multiplex PCR; TCRdb stores in-frame clones only, minus some. The sample lists 30,000 to 50,000 clones, 70% to 80% seen once, with about 35% in the top ten. A word on this clone: Its specificity is not known.

CDR1 and CDR2 from the germline V gene are SEHNR and FQNEAQ (reference sequence). V shed 5 bases and J 0 bases; nucleotides not matched to a gene: 5. CDR3 length: 16 amino acids. The study's findings and limits: Uninvolved adjacent lung had the highest recorded T cell clonality, with tumor below it.

The input for sequencing was PBMCs, taken before any cancer treatment. This chain connects TRBV7-9 to TRBJ2-1, with 9 bases aligning to TRBD1. This clonotype was obtained from a woman aged 35-70 years with stage II squamous cell lung carcinoma. The CDR3 spells CASSPGQGYSYNEQFF. The CDR3 nucleotides are TGTGCCAGCAGCCCCGGACAGGGGTACTCCTACAATGAGCAGTTCTTC. Combining the CDR3 with reference TRBV7-9 and TRBJ2-1 gives the whole variable domain DTGVSQNPRHKITKRGQNVTFRCDPISEHNRLYWYRQTLGQGPEFLTYFQNEAQLEKSRLLSDRFSAERPKGSFSTLEIQRTEQGDSAMYLCASSPGQGYSYNEQFFGPGTRLTVL.